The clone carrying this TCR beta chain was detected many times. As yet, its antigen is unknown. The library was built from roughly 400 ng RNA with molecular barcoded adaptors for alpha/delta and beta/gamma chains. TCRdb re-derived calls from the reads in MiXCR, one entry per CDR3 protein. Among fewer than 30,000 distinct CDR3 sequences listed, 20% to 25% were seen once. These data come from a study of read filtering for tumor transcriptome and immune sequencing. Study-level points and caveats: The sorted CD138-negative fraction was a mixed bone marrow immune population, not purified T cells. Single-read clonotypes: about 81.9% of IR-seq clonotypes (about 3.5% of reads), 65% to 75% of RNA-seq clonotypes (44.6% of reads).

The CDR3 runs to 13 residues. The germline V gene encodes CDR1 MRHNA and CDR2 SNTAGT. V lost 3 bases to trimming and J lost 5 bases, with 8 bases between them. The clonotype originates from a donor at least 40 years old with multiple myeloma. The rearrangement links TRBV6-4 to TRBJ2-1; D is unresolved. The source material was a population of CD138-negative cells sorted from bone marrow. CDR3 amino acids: CASSERDHNEQFF. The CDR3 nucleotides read TGTGCCAGCAGTGAGAGAGACCACAATGAGCAGTTCTTC.